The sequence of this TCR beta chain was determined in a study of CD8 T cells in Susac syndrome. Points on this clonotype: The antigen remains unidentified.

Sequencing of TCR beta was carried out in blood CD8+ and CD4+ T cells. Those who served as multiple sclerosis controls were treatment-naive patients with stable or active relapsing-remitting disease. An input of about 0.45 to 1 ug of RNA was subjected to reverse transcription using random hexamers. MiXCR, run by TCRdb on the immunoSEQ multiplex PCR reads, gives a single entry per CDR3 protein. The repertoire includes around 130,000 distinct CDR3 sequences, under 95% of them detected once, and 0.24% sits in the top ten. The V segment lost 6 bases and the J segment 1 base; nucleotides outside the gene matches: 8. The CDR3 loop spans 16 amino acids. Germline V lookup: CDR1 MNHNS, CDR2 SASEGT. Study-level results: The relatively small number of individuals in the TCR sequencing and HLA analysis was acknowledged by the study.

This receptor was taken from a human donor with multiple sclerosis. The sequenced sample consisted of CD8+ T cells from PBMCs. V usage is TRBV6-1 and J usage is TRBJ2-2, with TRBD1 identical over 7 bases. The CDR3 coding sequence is TGTGCCAGCAGGAAATATAGGGGGCTGAACACCGGGGAGCTGTTTTTT. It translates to CASRKYRGLNTGELFF.